The clone carrying this TCR beta chain was counted between two and nine times. Its antigen is unknown. A much larger clone sits a single nucleotide away, making a read error possible. This CDR3 has 13 amino acids. Per the germline V gene, CDR1 is DFQATT and CDR2 is SNEGSKA (reference sequence). The sample is drawn from a study of breast tumors, draining lymph nodes, adjacent tissues. TCRdb re-called the multiplex PCR reads through MiXCR, storing one row per CDR3 protein. Of 150,000 to 200,000 distinct CDR3 sequences in the sample, 33% were seen once. Findings and limits, study-wide: The lymph node origin of tumor T cells was framed as consistent with a hypothesis, not demonstrated.

The lymph nodes were axillary draining lymph nodes from breast cancer patients. The chain carries TRBV20-1 and TRBJ2-5, with D possibly matching TRBD2 (6 bases). Material: axillary lymph node tissue. This TCR derives from a female donor with breast cancer. Some clones in this sample may be carry-over from other donors' samples. CDR3 sequence (DNA): TGCAGTGCTGGCCTCAACTCGGGAGAGACCCAGCACTTC. It yields the protein CSAGLNSGETQHF.